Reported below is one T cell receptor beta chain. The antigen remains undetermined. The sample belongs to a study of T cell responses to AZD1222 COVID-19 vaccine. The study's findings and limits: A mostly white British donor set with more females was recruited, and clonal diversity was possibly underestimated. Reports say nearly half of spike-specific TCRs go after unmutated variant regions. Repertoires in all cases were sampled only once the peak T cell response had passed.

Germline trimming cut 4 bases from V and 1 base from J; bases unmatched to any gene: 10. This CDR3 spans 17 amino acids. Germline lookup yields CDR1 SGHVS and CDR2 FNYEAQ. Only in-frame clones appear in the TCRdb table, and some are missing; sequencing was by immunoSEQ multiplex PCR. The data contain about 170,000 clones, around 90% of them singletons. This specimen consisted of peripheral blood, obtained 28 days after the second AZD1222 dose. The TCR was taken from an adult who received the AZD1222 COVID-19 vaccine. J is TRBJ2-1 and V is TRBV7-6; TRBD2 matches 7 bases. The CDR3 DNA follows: TGTGCCAGCAGCTCCCTTTGGCGGGGGAGATCCTACAATGAGCAGTTCTTC. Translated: CASSSLWRGRSYNEQFF. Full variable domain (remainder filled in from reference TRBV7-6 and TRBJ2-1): GAGVSQSPRYKVTKRGQDVALRCDPISGHVSLYWYRQALGQGPEFLTYFNYEAQQDKSGLPNDRFSAERPEGSISTLTIQRTEQRDSAMYRCASSSLWRGRSYNEQFFGPGTRLTVL.